The 12 T cell receptor beta chains in this list originate from one sample, sequenced in a study of cytomegalovirus exposure and HLA in healthy donors (dated by TCRdb to the late 2010s). Library preparation used the immunoSEQ multiplex PCR assay. The multiplex PCR relied on a mix of 60 forward primers for TCR Vbeta segments and 13 reverse primers for TCR Jbeta segments. In TCRdb, the immuneACCESS table is reduced to in-frame sequences with V and J assigned. These tables do not hold every clone; where another copy was compared, an unresolved V gene accounts for under half, and the others remain unexplained. This sample lists around 150,000 clones; roughly 79% were detected once. The biggest ten clones account for 13% of the sample. The sequenced material came from PBMCs. Receptors were obtained from a woman aged 45-59 years in good health and CMV-seronegative.

The rearrangement links TRBV7-2 to TRBJ2-3, with 9 bases fitting TRBD2. V shed 5 bases, J shed 6 bases, and the junction held 6 bases outside the gene matches. Germline CDR1 reads SGHTA; CDR2 reads FQGNSA. This CDR3 is 14 amino acids long. CDR3 sequence (DNA): TGTGCCAGCAGCCTTAGCGGGAGTAGCGATACGCAGTATTTT. This encodes CASSLSGSSDTQYF.

V is TRBV28 and J is TRBJ1-1; D is possibly TRBD1 (5 bases). Trimming pared 6 bases from V and 4 bases from J, leaving 18 bases between. This CDR3 has 15 residues. Germline V gene lookup returns CDR1 MDHEN and CDR2 SYDVKM. In DNA form, the CDR3 reads TGTGCCAGCAGCCTAACCGGGGGATTAAGCACTGAAGCTTTCTTT. This codes for CASSLTGGLSTEAFF.

This chain links TRBV6-5 with TRBJ2-7; the D gene is possibly TRBD2 (5 bases). The ends were cut back, 0 bases at V and 0 bases at J, with 9 bases in the middle. The CDR3 runs to 15 residues. Germline V gene sequence: CDR1 MNHEY, CDR2 SVGAGI. The CDR3: CASSYSLEGSYEQYF. CDR3 coding DNA: TGTGCCAGCAGTTACTCTCTAGAGGGCTCCTACGAGCAGTACTTC.

The chain has TRBV2 and TRBJ2-7; no firm D call. Germline CDR1 is SNHLY and CDR2 is FYNNEI. V shed 8 bases and J shed 3 bases, with 5 bases lying between them. The CDR3 runs to 10 residues. CDR3 protein: CASAIYEQYF. DNA of the CDR3: TGTGCCAGCGCTATCTACGAGCAGTACTTC.

This clone came up once. The V gene is TRBV5-1, the J gene TRBJ1-6; TRBD1 might be the D (5 bases). This CDR3 is built from 17 residues. Germline lookup yields CDR1 SGHRS and CDR2 YFSETQ. The ends were cut back, 4 bases at V and 0 bases at J, with 14 bases in the middle. This CDR3 reads CASSRDGGSSYNSPLHF. The CDR3 coding sequence is TGCGCCAGCAGCCGTGACGGGGGAAGCTCCTATAATTCACCCCTCCACTTT.

This CDR3 reads CASSPGTGTNGYTF. The DNA for the CDR3 is TGTGCCAGCAGCCCCGGGACAGGGACGAATGGCTACACCTTC. This rearrangement joins TRBV7-9 to TRBJ1-2, with 9 bases fitting TRBD1. This CDR3 contains 14 residues. The germline CDR1 and CDR2 sequences are SEHNR and FQNEAQ (reference sequence). J gave up 6 bases and V 5 bases, and 7 bases lay outside the gene matches.

The chain carries TRBV28 and TRBJ2-1; 15 nucleotides align to TRBD2. The CDR3 is made up of 17 amino acids. After removal of 4 bases from V and 6 bases from J, the junction contained 7 bases not matched to a gene. The V gene's germline CDR1 is MDHEN and CDR2 SYDVKM. The CDR3, as DNA: TGTGCCAGCAGTTCCCAGGGACTAGCGGGAGGAGGCAATGAGCAGTTCTTC. This codes for CASSSQGLAGGGNEQFF.

This clone was observed a single time. A junction boundary mismatches the germline segment, possibly from a read error. V and J are TRBV7-9 and TRBJ2-7, with D possibly TRBD2 on 5 matching bases. Germline CDR1 is SEHNR and CDR2 is FQNEAQ (reference sequence). This CDR3 is built from 12 residues. The CDR3 DNA sequence: TGTTCCAGCAGCTTACACCCCGGAGGGCAGTACTTC. It encodes CSSSLHPGGQYF.

The chain is built from TRBV18 and TRBJ1-5, with 9 bases matching TRBD1. V shed 3 bases and J 8 bases; nucleotides not matched to a gene: 5. The CDR3 totals 14 residues. Germline CDR1 is KGHSH and CDR2 is LQKENI. For the CDR3, the DNA is TGTGCCAGCTCACCTGGACAGGGGTTAGAGCCCCAGCATTTT. This gives the protein CASSPGQGLEPQHF.

The chain combines TRBV28 with TRBJ2-1; 8 nucleotides align to TRBD2. This CDR3 spans 16 amino acids. Per the germline V gene, CDR1 is MDHEN and CDR2 is SYDVKM. Trimming removed 4 bases from V and 8 bases from J; junction bases left unmatched: 13. In DNA, the CDR3 is TGTGCCAGCAGTTCCGGGGGGGCGCATATAATCTATGAGCAGTTCTTC. Translation: CASSSGGAHIIYEQFF.

There are many counts of this clone. CDR3 region: CASSGATGGAFGEQYF. CDR3 nucleotides: TGTGCCAGCAGTGGAGCGACAGGGGGCGCTTTCGGCGAGCAGTACTTC. The chain employs TRBV25-1 and TRBJ2-7; TRBD1 matches 10 bases. Trimming took 4 bases from V and 6 from J; bases not matched to a gene: 12. Per the germline V gene, CDR1 is MGHDK and CDR2 is SYGVNS. The CDR3 loop spans 16 amino acids.

This rearrangement joins TRBV19 to TRBJ2-2, with 10 bases that match TRBD2. With V trimmed by 4 bases and J by 5 bases, 10 bases remained unmatched. Germline CDR1 reads LNHDA; CDR2 reads SQIVND (reference sequence). The CDR3 contains 17 residues. CDR3 in amino acids: CASSTSSGRLKTGELFF. The CDR3 coding sequence is TGTGCCAGTAGTACGTCTAGCGGGAGACTTAAGACCGGGGAGCTGTTTTTT.